This record covers a single T cell receptor (beta chain). Antigen unknown. Germline CDR1 is SGHRS and CDR2 is YFSETQ. The CDR3 is 16 amino acids. With 2 bases removed from V and 0 bases from J, the gap between germline ends came to 15 bases. This record belongs to a study of cytomegalovirus exposure and HLA in healthy donors. Study-wide findings and caveats: V- and J-gene trimming of TCR beta was linked (in a later analysis) to a missense DCLRE1C variant.

Primers for the PCR totalled 60 Vbeta and 13 Jbeta. Clones were sequenced by immunoSEQ multiplex PCR, and TCRdb holds only the in-frame ones, with some missing. This sample yields some 97,000 clones, of which around 74% are seen a single time; 13% to 15% belongs to the top ten. This clonotype originated in a male donor in good health and CMV-seropositive. The sample comprised PBMCs. The chain employs TRBV5-1 and TRBJ2-7; maybe TRBD2 (7 bases). Written as DNA, the CDR3 is TGCGCCAGCAGCTTTCGCGGGGGCGGGGGCTCCTACGAGCAGTACTTC. As protein: CASSFRGGGGSYEQYF.